This T cell receptor beta chain was recovered during a study of regulatory T cells in long-lasting Graves disease. The time point here: newly diagnosed GD, antithyroid drugs for less than 3 months. From RNA extracted from PBMCs, the TCR library was made. HTBI primers from iRepertoire and Arm-PCR of CDR3 regions yielded the TCR beta libraries. TCRdb re-derived calls from the multiplex PCR reads in MiXCR, one entry per CDR3 protein. The sample contains about 430,000 distinct CDR3 sequences, approximately 16% of which appear only once. The same sample was also studied in work on T cells in Graves' hyperthyroidism and ophthalmopathy.

Here the sequenced sample was peripheral blood mononuclear cells (PBMCs), taken at new diagnosis, from a patient treated with antithyroid drugs. The TCR comes from a woman aged 35 to 49 with Graves disease.

The CDR3 loop reads CASSLWGSSSYEQYF. The CDR3 DNA reads as TGTGCCAGCAGCTTGTGGGGGAGCAGCTCCTACGAGCAGTACTTC. The chain carries TRBV5-6 and TRBJ2-7, with D possibly called TRBD1 or TRBD2 (5 bases each). Trimming cost V 1 base and J 0 bases, with 11 bases left between them. The germline CDR1 and CDR2 sequences are SGHDT and YYEEEE. CDR3 length: 15 amino acids.